This TCR beta chain was captured in a study of CD8+ T cells in alopecia areata. Germline values: CDR1 SGHVS, CDR2 FQNEAQ. V dropped 1 base and J dropped 5 bases, with 14 bases sitting between them. The CDR3 runs to 16 residues. cDNA prepared by RNA extraction and subsequent reverse transcription served as the template for sequencing. TCRdb's copy holds only in-frame clones and misses some; the assay was immunoSEQ multiplex PCR. Here the sample spans about 150,000 clones, nearly 55% being singletons. Treatment indicated: oral pan-JAK inhibitor, 5-10 mg twice daily. The clonotype originates from a human donor with alopecia areata. The chain uses TRBV7-8 and TRBJ2-2; D unclear. The source material was CD8+ T cells sorted from blood, sampled at week 4, from a patient treated with tofacitinib. CDR3 in DNA: TGTGCCAGCAGCTTAGTAGGTCCTCAAAGGACCGGGGAGCTGTTTTTT. Translating it yields CASSLVGPQRTGELFF.